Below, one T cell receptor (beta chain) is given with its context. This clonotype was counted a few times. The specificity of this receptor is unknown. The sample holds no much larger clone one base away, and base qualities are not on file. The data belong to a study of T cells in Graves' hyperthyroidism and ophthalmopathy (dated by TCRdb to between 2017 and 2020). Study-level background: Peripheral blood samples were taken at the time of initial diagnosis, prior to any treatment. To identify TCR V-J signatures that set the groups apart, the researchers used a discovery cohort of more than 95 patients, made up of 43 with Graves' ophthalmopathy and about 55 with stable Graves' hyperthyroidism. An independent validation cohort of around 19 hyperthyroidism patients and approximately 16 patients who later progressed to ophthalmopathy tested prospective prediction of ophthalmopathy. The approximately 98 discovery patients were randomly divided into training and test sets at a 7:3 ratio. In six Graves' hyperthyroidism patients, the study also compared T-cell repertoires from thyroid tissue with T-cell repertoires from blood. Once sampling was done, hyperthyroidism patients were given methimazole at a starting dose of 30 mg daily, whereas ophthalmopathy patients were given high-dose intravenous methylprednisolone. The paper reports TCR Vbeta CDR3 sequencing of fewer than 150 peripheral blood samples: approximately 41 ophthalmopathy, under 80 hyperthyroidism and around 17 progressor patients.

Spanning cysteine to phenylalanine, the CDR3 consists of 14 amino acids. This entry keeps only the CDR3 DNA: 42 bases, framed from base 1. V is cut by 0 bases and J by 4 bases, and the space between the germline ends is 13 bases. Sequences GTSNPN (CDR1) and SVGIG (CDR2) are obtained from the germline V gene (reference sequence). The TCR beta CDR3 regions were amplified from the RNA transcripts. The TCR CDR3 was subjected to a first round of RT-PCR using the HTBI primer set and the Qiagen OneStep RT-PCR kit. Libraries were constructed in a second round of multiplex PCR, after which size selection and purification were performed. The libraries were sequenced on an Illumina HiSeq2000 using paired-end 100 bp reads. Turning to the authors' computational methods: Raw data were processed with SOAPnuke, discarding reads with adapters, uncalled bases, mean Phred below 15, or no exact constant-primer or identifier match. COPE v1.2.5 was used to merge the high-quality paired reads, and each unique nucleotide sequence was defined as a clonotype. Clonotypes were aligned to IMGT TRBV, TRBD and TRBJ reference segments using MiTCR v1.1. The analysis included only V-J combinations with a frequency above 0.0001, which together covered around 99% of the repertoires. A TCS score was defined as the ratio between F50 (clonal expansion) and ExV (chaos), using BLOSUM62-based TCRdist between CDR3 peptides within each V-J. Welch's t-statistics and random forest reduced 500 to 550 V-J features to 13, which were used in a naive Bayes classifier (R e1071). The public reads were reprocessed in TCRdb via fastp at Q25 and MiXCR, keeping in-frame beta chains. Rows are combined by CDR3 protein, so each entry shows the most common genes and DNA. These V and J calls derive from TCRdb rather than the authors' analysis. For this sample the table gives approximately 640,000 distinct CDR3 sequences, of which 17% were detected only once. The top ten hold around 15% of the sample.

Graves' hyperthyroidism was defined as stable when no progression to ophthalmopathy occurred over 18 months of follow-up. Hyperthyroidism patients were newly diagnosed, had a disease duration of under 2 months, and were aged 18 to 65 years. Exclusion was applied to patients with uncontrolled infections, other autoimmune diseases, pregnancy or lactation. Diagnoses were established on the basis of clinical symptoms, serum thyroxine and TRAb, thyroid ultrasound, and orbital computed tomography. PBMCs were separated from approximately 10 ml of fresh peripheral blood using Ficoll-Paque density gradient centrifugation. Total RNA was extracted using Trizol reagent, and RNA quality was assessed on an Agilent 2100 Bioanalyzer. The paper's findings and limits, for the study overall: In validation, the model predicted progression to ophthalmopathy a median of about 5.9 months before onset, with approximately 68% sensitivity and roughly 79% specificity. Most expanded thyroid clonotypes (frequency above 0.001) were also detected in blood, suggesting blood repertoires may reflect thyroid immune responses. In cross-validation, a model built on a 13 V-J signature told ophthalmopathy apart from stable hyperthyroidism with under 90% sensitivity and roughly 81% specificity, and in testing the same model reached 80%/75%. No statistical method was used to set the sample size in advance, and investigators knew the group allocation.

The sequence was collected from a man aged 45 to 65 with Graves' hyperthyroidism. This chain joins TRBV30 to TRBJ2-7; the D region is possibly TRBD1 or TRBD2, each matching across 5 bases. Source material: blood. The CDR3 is CAWSVLGRGYEQYF. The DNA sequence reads TGTGCCTGGAGTGTACTGGGGCGCGGGTACGAGCAGTACTTC.